This record concerns one T cell receptor beta chain sequence. The antigen it recognizes is unknown. One base away there is no much larger clone; base qualities are not given. The data originate from a study of regulatory T cells in long-lasting Graves disease (dated by TCRdb to the early 2020s). In terms of the full investigation: Persistent Graves' disease was defined as antithyroid drug treatment for over 5 years with persistently positive TSH receptor autoantibodies. A total of around 35 samples underwent TCR sequencing: roughly 13 from persistent and roughly 20 from newly diagnosed Graves' disease patients. This study used TCR sequencing and RNA sequencing of peripheral blood to compare persistent Graves' disease patients against newly diagnosed Graves' disease patients. Antithyroid drugs had been taken for about 10.3 years on average by persistent Graves' disease patients in the clinical cohort. The study was registered as a clinical trial and conducted in China. Study-level results and caveats: A larger number of public clonotypes was shared among persistent patients (around 3,000) than among newly diagnosed patients (around 870). The study examined only peripheral blood because the primary lesion, thyroid tissue, could not be accessed. TRBV28, TRBJ1-2 and TRBJ2-5 were preferentially used in persistent disease, while TRBV20-1 and TRBJ2-1 were favored in newly diagnosed disease. As a limitation, the authors acknowledged that the small sample size may reduce accuracy. Sequencing and analysis were restricted to the TCR beta chain. Lower TCR Shannon entropy and fewer highly expanded clones were observed in persistent Graves' disease patients than in newly diagnosed patients, which suggested clonal expansion.

Trimmed from V: 4 bases; trimmed from J: 3 bases; junction bases lacking a gene match: 6. The CDR3 spans 16 residues, from the cysteine through the phenylalanine. The kept DNA is CDR3 alone, 48 bases in frame from the first base. The CDR1 and CDR2 encoded by the germline V gene are SGHTA and FQGTGA. The time point label corresponds to: persistent/refractory GD, antithyroid drugs over 5 years with positive TRAb. For both TCR sequencing and RNA sequencing, RNA was extracted from PBMCs using TRIzol. The diagnosis of Graves' disease followed American Thyroid Association guidelines. Patients for the study were recruited at an endocrinology department in Xi'an, China. Each patient gave 7.5 to 10 milliliters of peripheral blood, collected in an EDTA anticoagulant tube. Ficoll Paque Plus density gradient separation was used to isolate PBMCs, and no further T cell sorting was done. RNA quality was checked with an Agilent 2100 Bioanalyzer and agarose gel, and concentration with a NanoDrop 2000.

Library creation used multiplex PCR. The listed sequencing device is Illumina HiSeq 4000. iRepertoire HTBI primers and Arm-PCR amplification of CDR3 regions were used to construct TCR beta libraries. Before sequencing, the PCR products went through gel purification. From the authors' description of their analysis: Gene usage analysis of CDR3 amino acid clonotypes used the 62 TRBV and about 13 TRBJ segments found across samples. Filtered high-quality paired reads were merged into contigs using COPE and FqMerger. BLAST was used to align contigs to IMGT TRBV, TRBD and TRBJ reference genes, and CDR3 was defined according to IMGT. Any clonotype with a frequency above 0.1% was counted as a highly expanded clone. Repertoire diversity was measured by Shannon entropy, and V-J evenness by the Gini coefficient. A clonotype found in more than one individual was treated as public. TCRdb passed the public sequencing reads through fastp at Q25 and MiXCR, retaining productive beta sequences. Entries that share a CDR3 protein sequence are merged under the most common genes and DNA. The V and J calls were not made by the authors but by TCRdb's processing. The sample data list 600,000 to 850,000 distinct CDR3 sequences, and 30% of these were observed just once. The biggest ten clones account for roughly 46% of the sample.

The rearranged segments are TRBV7-3 and TRBJ2-2; 9 junctional bases match TRBD2. The clonotype comes from a female donor with Graves disease. This specimen was peripheral blood mononuclear cells (PBMCs), taken when the disease was refractory, from a patient treated with antithyroid drugs. The CDR3 is CASSSKAGGYTGELFF. The nucleotides are TGTGCCAGCAGCTCAAAAGCGGGGGGATACACCGGGGAGCTGTTTTTT.